One sample yielded the 3 T cell receptor beta chains listed below, sequenced in a study of cytomegalovirus exposure and HLA in healthy donors. The PCR ran on 60 Vbeta and 13 Jbeta primers. This table comes from immunoSEQ multiplex PCR, and its TCRdb copy is limited to in-frame clones, with some not included. The sample contains 250,000 to 300,000 clones, about 90% of which appear only once. The sequenced sample consisted of PBMCs. The origin of the receptors is a girl aged 2 to 10 in good health and CMV-seronegative.

The chain carries TRBV19 and TRBJ1-1; possible D gene TRBD1, 5 bases. Germline CDR1 LNHDA, CDR2 SQIVND (reference sequence). The germline V and J ends were trimmed by 6 bases and 3 bases, with 14 bases remaining between them. This CDR3 region has 14 residues. The CDR3 here is CASRIGGIDTEAFF. DNA for the CDR3: TGTGCCAGTAGGATTGGGGGGATTGACACTGAAGCTTTCTTT.

The J gene is TRBJ2-5, the V gene TRBV18; TRBD1 might be the D (6 bases). Germline lookup yields CDR1 KGHSH and CDR2 LQKENI. Trimming stripped 5 bases from V and 4 bases from J, with 11 bases between. The length of the CDR3 is 13 residues. CDR3 DNA: TGTGCCAGCTCAGTATCGGACAGAGAGACCCAGTACTTC. Its translation is CASSVSDRETQYF.

The chain has TRBV4-1 and TRBJ2-1, with 8 bases fitting TRBD1. CDR1 is MGHRA, CDR2 YSYEKL, per germline. Germline trimming cut 3 bases from V and 0 bases from J; bases unmatched to any gene: 7. The CDR3 covers 17 residues. For the CDR3, the DNA is TGCGCCAGCAGCCACCTAGGACAGGGTGGCTCCTACAATGAGCAGTTCTTC. Translated, it gives CASSHLGQGGSYNEQFF.